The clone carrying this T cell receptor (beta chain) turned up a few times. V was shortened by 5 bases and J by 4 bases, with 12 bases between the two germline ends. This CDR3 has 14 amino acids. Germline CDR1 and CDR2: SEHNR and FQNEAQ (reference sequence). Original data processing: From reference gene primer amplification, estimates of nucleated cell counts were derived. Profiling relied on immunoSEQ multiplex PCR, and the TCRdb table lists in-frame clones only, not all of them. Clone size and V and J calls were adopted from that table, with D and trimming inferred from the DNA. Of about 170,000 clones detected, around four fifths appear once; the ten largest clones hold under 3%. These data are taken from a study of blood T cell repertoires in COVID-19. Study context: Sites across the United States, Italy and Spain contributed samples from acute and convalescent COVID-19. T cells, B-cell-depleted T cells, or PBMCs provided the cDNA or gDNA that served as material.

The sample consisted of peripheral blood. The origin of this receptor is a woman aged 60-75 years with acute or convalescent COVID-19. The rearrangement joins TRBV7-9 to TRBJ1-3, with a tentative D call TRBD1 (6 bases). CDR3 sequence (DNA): TGTGCCAGCAGCCCTTGGACAGCAGGAAACACCATATATTTT. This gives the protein CASSPWTAGNTIYF.